Listed here is a single T cell receptor (beta chain). This sample was taken from a study of blood T cell repertoires in COVID-19. Study as a whole: Nucleic acid was either cDNA or gDNA, and it came from T cells, B-cell-depleted T cells, or PBMCs.

Original methodology: Amplified reference gene primers provided the basis for estimating nucleated cell counts. This table comes from immunoSEQ multiplex PCR, and its TCRdb copy is limited to in-frame clones, with some not included. The DNA gave D and trimming, while V, J and clone size come from that table. In the table there are 350,000 to 400,000 clones, more than 75% of which are singletons. The germline V and J ends were trimmed by 3 bases and 1 base, with 7 bases remaining between them. The CDR3 length is 13 residues. In germline, CDR1 is SQVTM, CDR2 ANQGSEA. This chain joins TRBV29-1 and TRBJ1-5; unclear D gene. The receptor comes from a woman under 30 who had recovered from COVID-19. Sequences were obtained from PBMCs or T cells enriched from blood (not recorded which). The CDR3 loop reads CSVEWQSNQPQHF. CDR3 coding DNA: TGCAGCGTTGAGTGGCAGAGCAATCAGCCCCAGCATTTT.